The table lists the clone carrying this TCR beta chain with many counts. Transcripts of RNA were the source for amplifying TCR beta CDR3 regions. HTBI-primed first-round RT-PCR preceded second-round multiplex PCR. One entry per CDR3 protein results from TCRdb running MiXCR on the multiplex PCR reads. The profile covers about 400,000 distinct CDR3 sequences, with less than 20% appearing a single time and roughly 7% taken by the ten largest. The entry originates in a study of Graves' ophthalmopathy and Graves' hyperthyroidism. Where ophthalmopathy was absent within 18 months of follow-up, hyperthyroidism was stable. In this cohort, patients with other autoimmune diseases, uncontrolled infections, pregnancy or lactation were excluded. Germline CDR1 and CDR2: SGHRS and YFSETQ. The CDR3 spans 14 residues. V gave up 6 bases and J gave up 4 bases, with 16 bases separating them.

Source material: peripheral blood. The receptor comes from a woman in her late teens or twenties with stable Graves' hyperthyroidism. This chain uses TRBV5-1 with TRBJ1-1; the D gene is possibly TRBD1 (5 bases). The CDR3 coding sequence is TGCGCCAGCACTCTGGGGGGAGGAGGCACTGAAGCTTTCTTT. Its translation is CASTLGGGGTEAFF.